This T cell receptor (beta chain) was identified during a study of shared clonotypes between healthy human individuals. Findings of the study overall: Generally, naive subsets came out with larger estimated richness than memory subsets.

For this clone: Antigen specificity is unknown. Within the sample, other DNA sequences also encode this same CDR3.

Clones were read by immunoSEQ multiplex PCR, and TCRdb kept only the in-frame ones, dropping some. The table includes about 2 million clones, roughly 94% detected once. The naive CD8 subset, CD45RO-negative cells positively selected for CCR7, excluded terminally differentiated effector memory CD45RA+ cells. This sequence originates from a man aged 18-30 years in good health. The specimen sequenced was naive CD8+ T cells sorted from blood.

The CDR3 region has the DNA TGTGCCAGCAGCGCCTACTACGAGCAGTACTTC. It is translated as CASSAYYEQYF. J is TRBJ2-7 and V is TRBV28; D is unresolved. V was clipped by 6 bases and J by 3 bases, with 6 bases between them. The CDR3 totals 11 residues. Germline-derived CDR1 and CDR2 are MDHEN and SYDVKM.